This T cell receptor (beta chain) was found in a study of blood T cell repertoires in COVID-19. Background on the study: COVID-19 samples from acute and convalescent phases originated in the United States, Italy and Spain. Sources were T cells, B-cell-depleted T cells, or PBMCs; the material itself was cDNA or gDNA.

The authors' processing: Reference gene primer amplification in the assay estimated nucleated cell counts. Only in-frame clones appear in the TCRdb table, and some are missing; sequencing was by immunoSEQ multiplex PCR. The DNA was the basis for D and trimming; V, J and clone size are from that table. The table shows around 270,000 clones, with about 89% occurring only once. Sequenced material: peripheral blood. This TCR came from a man aged 25 to 40 with acute or convalescent COVID-19.

CDR3 DNA sequence: TGTGCCAGCAGTTCTGGGACTGGTAACAATGAGCAGTTCTTC. It translates to CASSSGTGNNEQFF. The rearrangement uses TRBV27 and TRBJ2-1; a possible D gene is TRBD2 (6 bases). CDR3 length equals 14 residues. V was shortened by 4 bases and J by 5 bases, with 12 bases between the two germline ends. The V gene's germline CDR1 is MNHEY and CDR2 SMNVEV (reference sequence).